Described below is a single T cell receptor beta chain sequence and its context. It lacks a known antigen. Nothing much larger sits one base from this clone, and base qualities are not available. The data originate from a study of cytomegalovirus exposure and HLA in healthy donors (dated by TCRdb to between 2016 and 2019). A note on the overall study: In an earlier analysis of around 540 of the donors, 276 Gb of sequence data and 95 million to 130 million unique TCR beta sequences from 150 million to 200 million T cells were reported. Alongside the repertoire data, information on donor age, sex, ethnicity and CMV serostatus was compiled. In a later genetic analysis, genome-wide SNP genotypes for about 60% of the 666 donors were used, and that subset was treated as a discovery cohort. To predict cytomegalovirus infection status, the study brought together high-throughput TCR immunosequencing, statistical association of individual TCRs with disease status, and machine learning. An earlier analysis of some 500 of the donors used high-throughput TCR beta sequencing to judge whether each TCR beta V gene segment behaved as functional or pseudogenic. Among almost 400 genotyped donors of the cohort, an average of 235,054 unique TCR beta nucleotide sequences were sequenced per donor, approximately 20% of them non-productive. Typing coverage differed by locus: A, B, C, DRB1 and DQB1 were typed in about 620-640 donors, DQA1 in 522, DPA1 in some 570, and DPB1 in approximately 450. A handful of DR-DQ haplotypes were handled as single units for association and clustering because linkage in the cohort was strong. Besides the first cohort of about 730 subjects, a separate validation cohort made up of some 110 different subjects was used. Both class I and class II loci were covered by HLA typing, at four-digit resolution. A later analysis re-analyzed previously published TCR beta repertoires from approximately 670 donors and added high-resolution HLA genotyping to study TCR occurrence patterns. The genetic ancestry cluster associated with self-reported Caucasian donors included about 81% of the roughly 400 genotyped donors. In the later analysis, no new phenotypic data were used to find candidate immune exposures; instead, reliance was placed on TCR beta sequences and their occurrence across donors. The study aimed to test whether cataloging public T cell receptors could reveal signatures of past pathogen exposure. All discovery cohort repertoires had been generated on a single sequencing platform. The study used immunosequencing to profile the T cell repertoires of several hundred subjects and linked those repertoires to cytomegalovirus serostatus. An early release that covered more than 550 HLA-typed donors contained 300 to 350 gigabases of sequencing data and tens of millions of unique TCR sequences.

The research as a whole found: In a later analysis, the rate of TCR association differed among HLA loci, with DRB1 alleles having the most associated TCRs and HLA-C alleles having the fewest. An association between a missense DCLRE1C variant and V-gene and J-gene trimming of TCR beta chains was found in a later genetic analysis and replicated in an independent cohort. In an earlier analysis of more than 450 of the donors, most TCR beta V segments were observed in productive rearrangements about 90% or about 30% of the time, broadly matching IMGT annotations. Correlated functional status among segregating V segments might be attributable to linkage disequilibrium, but an unknown experimental factor could not be ruled out. While some public TCRs were present in many individuals, most TCR sequences turned up only very rarely across donors. In a later analysis, most CMV-associated TCR beta chains were found to appear HLA-restricted, with HLA associations seemingly driven largely by CMV exposure. According to a later analysis, parvovirus B19, influenza, CMV and Epstein-Barr virus appeared linked to several top co-occurrence clusters. It was suggested by the authors that the approach could potentially be generalized to other disease states and immunological phenotypes. Assigning TCR associations to individual alleles was difficult when HLA alleles, especially DR and DQ, strongly co-occurred. For the cohort, immune exposure information was limited to CMV serostatus. In this cohort, only TCR beta chains were sequenced, and detectable features were limited by the absence of alpha or paired-chain data. Some IMGT-functional V segments, including TRBV6-2 and TRBV6-3, could not be told apart with the 87-base-pair reads, so those segments were excluded. The presence/absence analyses assumed that sequencing depth was roughly uniform across donors, and that assumption may not be true. In both the original and validation cohorts, the classifier was reported to diagnose cytomegalovirus status with high specificity and sensitivity. The earlier analysis of 587 of the donors excluded roughly 17 rarely observed V segments, including chromosome 9 orphons, because counts were too low. A cluster of highly shared sequence variants was judged likely to represent a technical artifact of the sequencing pipeline. The study listed 150 to 200 TCR beta chains as associated with cytomegalovirus. A further reported finding was that TCR beta sequences accurately predicted the HLA-A and HLA-B alleles for most subjects in the first cohort. In vitro tests confirmed that a few of the cytomegalovirus-associated TCR beta chains recognize cytomegalovirus antigens. Compared with equally common non-associated chains, HLA-associated TCR beta chains in a later analysis were more clonally expanded and had lower generation probabilities. Compared with the approximately 670-donor mean, donors in an Asian-associated ancestry cluster had fewer N-insertions in productive TCRs, according to a later genetic analysis. Specific HLA alleles were associated with 15,000 to 20,000 TCR beta sequences at a false discovery rate of 0.05 in a later analysis. Because HLA typing was missing for some donors at each locus, association tests included only the typed subset.

The cohort consisted of 600 to 700 healthy bone marrow donors. Cohort members were all nominally healthy when sampled, although unrecorded immune exposures were likely present. The donor tested CMV seropositive and was one of the 289 seropositive cohort members. A peripheral blood sample was collected from each donor, and TCR beta sequencing was performed on peripheral blood mononuclear cells. Genomic DNA was extracted from the blood cell samples with the Qiagen DNeasy Blood Extraction Kit. Libraries were constructed by the immunoSEQ multiplex PCR assay. For the multiplex PCR, a mixture combining 60 forward primers for TCR Vbeta segments and 13 reverse primers for TCR Jbeta segments was used. The CDR3 region of rearranged TCR beta genes was amplified from genomic DNA with a multiplex PCR assay. The Illumina HiSeq System was used to sequence the amplified TCR beta libraries as 87-base-pair reads. As for how the authors treated the data: A later analysis counted 65 million to 90 million unique TCR beta chains across the 550 to 800 repertoires, and roughly 9.9 million of these chains were shared by at least two donors. To remove PCR and sequencing errors, raw reads were error-corrected and collapsed into unique sequences using a nearest-neighbor algorithm that merged closely related sequences. CDR3 sequences were aligned to IMGT reference sequences to assign V, D and J gene segments. Each retained sequence needed at least a six-nucleotide match to both a V gene segment and a J gene segment. A rearrangement counted as productive if the CDR3 had no stop codons and remained in frame with V and J, and every other rearrangement counted as non-productive. Following IMGT convention, CDR3 was defined as the stretch from the second conserved V-encoded cysteine to the conserved J-encoded phenylalanine. In an earlier analysis of 550 to 650 of the donors, sequences lacking an unambiguous match to a single V gene segment were excluded. An earlier analysis of fewer than 750 of the donors classified V segments as functional when productive rearrangements were above 56.7% and as segregating when the standard deviation between donors was above 5%. To diagnose cytomegalovirus status from the catalog of TCR beta chain sequences, a statistical classification framework was built. A later analysis assigned V and J genes by comparing TCR nucleotide sequences with IMGT/GENE-DB human TR gene sequences. A later analysis assigned CDR3 sequences and most-parsimonious VDJ recombination scenarios with the TCRdist pipeline. A later analysis defined each TCR beta chain by its CDR3 amino acid sequence plus V-gene family, and excluded reads lacking a unique V-gene family. To address suspected cross-contamination and a sequencing artifact, a later analysis removed roughly 640 highly shared, low-generation-probability nucleotide sequences. In a later analysis, a clonal expansion index was calculated for each public chain from normalized within-repertoire ranks of inferred template counts. In a later analysis, generation probabilities were computed using a VDJ recombination model fitted to out-of-frame rearrangements, and the results were checked against IGoR. Hypergeometric tests were used in a later analysis to score TCR-TCR, TCR-HLA and TCR-CMV co-occurrence, with a repertoire-size bias correction applied to the TCR pairs. False discovery rates were estimated in a later analysis by permuting HLA or CMV assignments 20 times. In a later analysis, co-occurring TCRs were grouped using DBSCAN, with TCRdist sequence similarity added in when clustering inside HLA-allele-positive subsets. Repertoires with fewer than 30,000 or more than 120,000 public chains, plus five repertoires with anomalous nucleotide sharing, were excluded from co-occurrence clustering. Drawn from immuneACCESS, this table holds only the in-frame rearrangements with V and J called that TCRdb kept. Clones are partly lost; checked studies trace under half to an unresolved V gene and leave the rest unexplained. From that table come the V and J calls and clone size; the DNA was used to work out D and trimming. Within this sample are over 100,000 clones, with approximately 66% of them counted one time only. Roughly 8.6% of the sample rests with the top ten.

The CDR1 and CDR2 encoded by the germline V gene (reference sequence) are WNHNN and SYGVQD. The CDR3, from cysteine to phenylalanine, totals 15 residues. Only the CDR3 part of the read is kept: 45 bases, read in frame from the first base. Trimming leaves V shorter by 2 bases and J shorter by 4 bases, with the junction holding 4 bases beyond the gene matches. This receptor was taken from a woman aged 40 to 49 in good health and CMV-seropositive. What was sequenced was PBMCs. The V and J genes are TRBV10-1 and TRBJ2-5; 10 junctional bases match TRBD1. The CDR3 protein is CASSEGQGVRETQYF. The base sequence is TGCGCCAGCAGTGAGGGACAGGGGGTGAGAGAGACCCAGTACTTC.